A single sample gave rise to the 25 T cell receptor beta chains below, sequenced in a study of T cell repertoires in cytomegalovirus infection. For these TCRs, the target antigens are not known. TCRdb independently ran MiXCR on the reads; one entry per CDR3 protein. The sample has roughly 570,000 distinct CDR3 sequences, around two fifths seen once. This specimen was cultured PBMCs, taken from culture after CMV antigen stimulation. The origin of the receptors is a human donor in good health (CMV status not recorded). Some clones in this sample may be carry-over from other donors' samples.

This clonotype was observed a few times. The chain employs TRBV11-2 and TRBJ2-6, with D possibly TRBD2 on 6 matching bases. V dropped 5 bases and J dropped 0 bases, with 17 bases sitting between them. The germline CDR1 and CDR2 sequences are SGHAT and FQNNGV. The CDR3 extends over 18 amino acids. CDR3 in DNA: TGTGCCAGCAGCACCCTCGGAGGGGCCTACTCTGGGGCCAACGTCCTGACTTTC. This translates into CASSTLGGAYSGANVLTF.

This sequence joins TRBV15 and TRBJ1-2; TRBD1 might be the D (6 bases). The V end was cut by 1 base, the J end by 4 bases, with 10 bases between. The CDR3 loop spans 14 amino acids. CDR1 and CDR2 (germline): LNHNV, YYDKDF (reference sequence). CDR3 residues: CATSRAPRGYGYTF. In nucleotides, the CDR3 is TGTGCCACCAGCAGAGCCCCCAGGGGCTATGGCTACACCTTC.

V and J are TRBV19 and TRBJ1-3; possibly TRBD1 for D (5 bases). Trimming took 7 bases from V and 0 from J, leaving 13 bases between them. Germline V gives CDR1 LNHDA, CDR2 SQIVND (reference sequence). This CDR3 region has 15 residues. In DNA, the CDR3 is TGTGCCAGTAACCCGGGACCGAGCTCTGGAAACACCATATATTTT. Protein product: CASNPGPSSGNTIYF. Looking up the rest from reference TRBV19 and TRBJ1-3 gives the full variable domain: DGGITQSPKYLFRKEGQNVTLSCEQNLNHDAMYWYRQDPGQGLRLIYYSQIVNDFQKGDIAEGYSVSREKKESFPLTVTSAQKNPTAFYLCASNPGPSSGNTIYFGEGSWLTVV.

The chain links TRBV5-4 to TRBJ2-5; 16 bases agree with TRBD2. Germline trimming cut 0 bases from V and 2 bases from J; bases unmatched to any gene: 7. This CDR3 is 19 amino acids long. Per the germline V gene, CDR1 is SGHNT and CDR2 is YYREEE (reference sequence). In nucleotides, the CDR3 is TGTGCCAGCAGCTTGGGGGCCGGGACTAGCGGGGGGGGACAAGAGACCCAGTACTTC. Translated, it gives CASSLGAGTSGGGQETQYF.

The rearrangement links TRBV2 to TRBJ2-3; weak D call: TRBD2 (6 bases). This CDR3 is built from 14 residues. The germline V gene has CDR1 SNHLY and CDR2 FYNNEI. CDR3 protein: CLSVGRGALNTQYF. DNA of the CDR3: TGTTTGAGCGTGGGGCGGGGAGCCCTAAATACGCAGTATTTT.

This clonotype was detected only a few times. This chain uses TRBV18 with TRBJ2-7; D is uncertain. Trimming left V 3 bases short and J 4 bases short, with 13 bases between. This CDR3 region has 14 residues. Germline V gene lookup returns CDR1 KGHSH and CDR2 LQKENI. In DNA, the CDR3 is TGTGCCAGCTCACCGGGGATAGCAGTGTACGAGCAGTACTTC. Translation gives CASSPGIAVYEQYF.

Comments on this clonotype: One end of the junction does not line up with germline, which may come from a read error. The chain uses TRBV7-6 and TRBJ1-2, with D tentatively TRBD1 (6 bases). This CDR3 region has 13 residues. The germline gives CDR1 SGHVS, CDR2 FNYEAQ. The CDR3 loop is CASSLSRDTPLAF. The DNA of the CDR3 is TGTGCCAGCAGCTTGTCCCGGGACACGCCCCTGGCCTTC.

The chain uses TRBV12-3 or TRBV12-4 and TRBJ2-5; 7 bases are a match to TRBD2. V gave up 6 bases and J gave up 4 bases; unmatched junction bases: 14. This CDR3 has 16 residues. CDR3 DNA: TGTGCCAGCAGCGAAATGGGGGGGGGTGGGCGAGAGACCCAGTACTTC. Its translation is CASSEMGGGGRETQYF.

This clonotype was seen a handful of times. The chain has TRBV7-2 and TRBJ1-6; D is unresolved. V dropped 8 bases and J dropped 6 bases, with 11 bases sitting between them. Germline CDR1 and CDR2: SGHTA and FQGNSA. The CDR3 extends over 13 amino acids. CDR3 nucleotides: TGTGCCAGCGGAGGGATTCGTAATTCACCCCTCCACTTT. The encoded protein is CASGGIRNSPLHF.

The chain recombines TRBV20-1 with TRBJ2-3, with 10 bases matching TRBD2. This CDR3 spans 18 amino acids. Germline-derived CDR1 and CDR2 are DFQATT and SNEGSKA (reference sequence). V gave up 6 bases and J gave up 0 bases; unmatched junction bases: 15. CDR3 nucleotides: TGCAGTGCCCTAGGAGGGGCTAGCGGGGGCCCAAGCACAGATACGCAGTATTTT. Amino acid sequence: CSALGGASGGPSTDTQYF.

The gene calls are TRBV10-3 and TRBJ1-1, with 7 bases lining up with TRBD1. The ends lost 6 bases at V and 3 bases at J; junction bases unmatched: 7. The CDR3 extends over 14 amino acids. Germline V gives CDR1 ENHRY, CDR2 SYGVKD. In DNA, the CDR3 is TGTGCCATCAGACCGACAGGGAGGGACACTGAAGCTTTCTTT. The encoded protein is CAIRPTGRDTEAFF.

This clonotype was picked up a small number of times. This chain joins TRBV2 and TRBJ2-7; 11 bases map to TRBD2. Per germline, CDR1 SNHLY and CDR2 FYNNEI. V lost 6 bases and J lost 2; bases outside the gene matches: 6. This CDR3 spans 15 amino acids. DNA of the CDR3: TGTGCCAGCAGGGCTGGGACTAGCGGAACCTACGAGCAGTACTTC. Protein sequence: CASRAGTSGTYEQYF.

The chain has TRBV7-2 and TRBJ2-4, with D tentatively TRBD2 (7 bases). V was cut by 6 bases and J by 6 bases, with 18 bases left in between. Per germline, CDR1 SGHTA and CDR2 FQGNSA. There are 15 residues in the CDR3. Here the CDR3 reads CASRSVVGGGNIQYF. The CDR3 DNA sequence: TGTGCCAGCAGGAGCGTGGTAGGGGGGGGAAACATTCAGTACTTC.

The chain couples TRBV14 to TRBJ1-4; 10 positions match TRBD1. This CDR3 has 13 residues. Losses at the gene ends were 3 bases for V and 14 bases for J; bases not matched to a gene: 6. Germline CDR1 SGHDN, CDR2 FVKESK. CDR3 sequence reads: CASSHGQGVGLFF. The CDR3 DNA reads TGTGCCAGCAGCCACGGACAGGGGGTTGGGCTGTTTTTT.

The chain combines TRBV20-1 with TRBJ2-3; D possibly uses TRBD1 or TRBD2 (6 bases each). V was shortened by 4 bases and J by 6 bases, with 14 bases between the two germline ends. CDR1 is DFQATT and CDR2 is SNEGSKA in the germline V gene (reference sequence). The CDR3 is 13 residues long. The CDR3 sequence is CSAKQGGGDTQYF. DNA of the CDR3: TGCAGTGCTAAACAGGGAGGAGGGGATACGCAGTATTTT.

This clonotype was seen just once. This chain uses TRBV7-9 with TRBJ2-5, with a possible D match to TRBD1 (5 bases). Germline CDR1 reads SEHNR; CDR2 reads FQNEAQ (reference sequence). V was pared by 5 bases and J by 3 bases, with 19 bases between. CDR3 size: 16 residues. CDR3: CASSPLKGARKETQYF. DNA of the CDR3: TGTGCCAGCAGCCCTCTAAAAGGGGCTCGTAAAGAGACCCAGTACTTC. Supplemented by reference TRBV7-9 and TRBJ2-5, the full variable domain reads DTGVSQNPRHKITKRGQNVTFRCDPISEHNRLYWYRQTLGQGPEFLTYFQNEAQLEKSRLLSDRFSAERPKGSFSTLEIQRTEQGDSAMYLCASSPLKGARKETQYFGPGTRLLVL.

The chain has TRBV7-9 and TRBJ2-7; TRBD1 is a possible D gene (5 bases). Trimming took off 5 bases at V and 0 bases at J, with 17 bases between the two ends. The CDR3 is made up of 16 amino acids. Germline values: CDR1 SEHNR, CDR2 FQNEAQ (reference sequence). As DNA, the CDR3 is TGTGCCAGCAGCCCAGGGCCGGGTAGACTCTCCTACGAGCAGTACTTC. Protein product: CASSPGPGRLSYEQYF.

The CDR3 DNA is TGCGCCAGCAGCCAAGATGGTACAGGGCGAGGCAACGTCCTGACTTTC. As protein: CASSQDGTGRGNVLTF. The V gene is TRBV4-1, the J gene TRBJ2-6; a weak D match, TRBD1 (6 bases). V was clipped by 0 bases and J by 9 bases, with 15 bases between them. CDR1 MGHRA and CDR2 YSYEKL come from the germline V gene. The CDR3 totals 16 residues.

The chain has TRBV2 and TRBJ1-5; a possible D gene is TRBD1 (5 bases). The CDR3 contains 14 residues. Germline values: CDR1 SNHLY, CDR2 FYNNEI. Trimming pared 3 bases from V and 7 bases from J, leaving 13 bases between. The chain's CDR3 is CASSEQGGRQPQHF. CDR3 in DNA: TGTGCCAGCAGTGAGCAGGGAGGGAGGCAGCCCCAGCATTTT.

There are a few counts of this clonotype. The chain joins TRBV19 to TRBJ1-5, with a weak D call TRBD1 (6 bases). Trimming stripped 3 bases from V and 0 bases from J, with 15 bases between. The CDR3 consists of 17 residues. Germline V gene data show CDR1 as LNHDA and CDR2 as SQIVND (reference sequence). The CDR3 reads CASSIRTAFYSNQPQHF. The CDR3 DNA is TGTGCCAGTAGTATTCGGACAGCCTTTTATAGCAATCAGCCCCAGCATTTT.

The J gene is TRBJ2-1, the V gene TRBV4-1; unclear D gene. Trimming left V 1 base short and J 3 bases short, with 16 bases between. The CDR3 runs 17 residues. Per germline, CDR1 MGHRA and CDR2 YSYEKL. The CDR3 DNA is TGCGCCAGCAGCCAAGGTCCTGGCAGGAGAAACTACAATGAGCAGTTCTTC. Its protein product is CASSQGPGRRNYNEQFF.

V and J are TRBV27 and TRBJ1-6; maybe TRBD1 (6 bases). The CDR3 runs 12 residues. Germline values: CDR1 MNHEY, CDR2 SMNVEV (reference sequence). The V and J ends lost 6 bases and 8 bases respectively, with 8 bases between them. The CDR3 DNA reads TGTGCCAGCAGGAGGGGGTATTCACCCCTCCACTTT. Translating it yields CASRRGYSPLHF.

This clonotype was observed at least ten times. The chain joins TRBV5-1 to TRBJ2-1; 7 bases are shared with TRBD1. V trimming: 4 bases; J trimming: 2 bases; junction bases outside the gene matches: 6. The CDR3 length is 15 residues. The germline V gene has CDR1 SGHRS and CDR2 YFSETQ. The CDR3 DNA reads as TGCGCCAGCAGCCTTCAGGGGGATCCCTACAATGAGCAGTTCTTC. Translated: CASSLQGDPYNEQFF.

The V and J genes are TRBV12-3 or TRBV12-4 and TRBJ2-2; D is possibly TRBD2 (5 bases). The CDR3 is made up of 14 amino acids. Trimming cost V 6 bases and J 1 base, with 9 bases left between them. CDR3 amino acids: CASREELNTGELFF. The CDR3 DNA reads as TGTGCCAGCAGGGAGGAGCTGAACACCGGGGAGCTGTTTTTT.

This clonotype has a count of ten or more. The chain employs TRBV7-8 and TRBJ2-7; D is perhaps TRBD2 (5 bases). The CDR3 covers 15 residues. Trimming stripped 5 bases from V and 2 bases from J, with 16 bases between. From germline, CDR1 is SGHVS and CDR2 FQNEAQ. CDR3 sequence reads: CASSQIGVYTYEQYF. CDR3 DNA: TGTGCCAGCAGCCAAATCGGGGTCTACACCTACGAGCAGTACTTC.